The sequence of this TCR beta chain was determined in a study of CD8 T cells in ankylosing spondylitis. Findings and caveats of the study: Enrichment of disease-linked clones was reportedly significant in matched ankylosing spondylitis synovial fluid.

Germline assignment: CDR1 DFQATT and CDR2 SNEGSKA (reference sequence). This CDR3 has 14 amino acids. With 0 bases removed from V and 0 bases from J, the gap between germline ends came to 8 bases. The TCR beta libraries were generated through quantitative 5'-RACE incorporating molecular barcodes. One entry per CDR3 protein, called by TCRdb with MiXCR from the 5' RACE reads. In the table there are 150,000 to 250,000 distinct CDR3 sequences, roughly 12% of which are singletons. Points on this clonotype: The antigen remains undetermined.

The sequence came from a male donor with ankylosing spondylitis or in good health (not recorded which). Sequencing used blood, either unsorted or a sorted T cell fraction (not recorded which). The chain employs TRBV20-1 and TRBJ1-1, with TRBD1 as a possible D gene (5 bases). Here the CDR3 reads CSAREKGLNTEAFF. The DNA of the CDR3 is TGCAGTGCTAGAGAGAAGGGGTTGAACACTGAAGCTTTCTTT.